This TCR beta chain was identified during a study of CD8 T cells in ankylosing spondylitis. TCRdb reanalysed the 5' RACE reads using MiXCR and keeps one entry per CDR3 protein. The sample carries a few hundred thousand distinct CDR3 sequences, 20% to 25% recorded once. The CDR3 is 14 residues long. Germline loops: CDR1 MNHNS, CDR2 SASEGT. Deletions cut 8 bases from V and 5 bases from J, with 16 bases between. With regard to this clonotype: Its antigen is as yet unknown.

Study-wide results and limits: Ankylosing spondylitis blood seemed to carry a telltale TCR beta motif made of roughly 8 highly homologous variants.

Material for sequencing was blood, either unsorted or a sorted T cell fraction (not recorded which). The clonotype comes from a male donor with ankylosing spondylitis. The V gene is TRBV6-1, the J gene TRBJ1-5, with D possibly being TRBD1 (5 bases). CDR3 in DNA: TGTGCCAGCCAAGGGGTCGTACCGGATCAGCCCCAGCATTTT. Translating it yields CASQGVVPDQPQHF.